This T cell receptor beta chain appears in the sequencing data of a study of shared clonotypes between healthy human individuals (dated by TCRdb to 2018 to 2020). General notes on the study: A couple of women and three men aged 18 to 49 years were included in the cohort. To estimate repertoire size and how much clonotypes are shared between individuals, the study performed deep sequencing of blood TCR repertoires from roughly five healthy adults. To increase sequencing depth and limit assay-specific biases, different laboratories used diverse techniques to prepare libraries and sequence TCR repertoires. For each donor, CD4 naive and CD4 memory were each given three plates, CD8 naive was given two plates, and CD8 memory was given one plate. Between about 0.94 and 8.9 billion PBMCs per donor were obtained by leukapheresis. General findings and caveats noted by the study authors: Sampling was restricted to blood, and TCR repertoires in tissues likely differ from the TCR repertoires found in blood. Compared with non-shared clonotypes, the clonotypes found in all four sorted-subset donors had higher generation probabilities. Because the study included only a small number of donors, the genetic and exposure-history diversity represented was limited. Sharing across four donors was observed for approximately 5% of naive CD4, about 4% of naive CD8, 2% to 2.5% of memory CD4, and less than 0.45% of memory CD8 clonotypes. Pairwise subsampling indicated that sequencing depth was expected to affect the degree of clonotype sharing among donors. Rarefaction of sorted-subset datasets indicated incomplete sequencing despite the large sequencing depth. Estimated clonotype richness was generally larger for naive than for memory subsets.

Spanning cysteine to phenylalanine, the CDR3 consists of 13 amino acids. Only the CDR3 part of the read is kept: 39 bases, read in frame from the first base. The germline V gene sets CDR1 to MNHEY and CDR2 to SVGAGI. V has 5 bases trimmed and J has 5 bases trimmed; junction bases matching no gene number 5. Using the deep immunoSEQ assay, TCR CDR3 regions were amplified from genomic DNA by multiplex PCR. Genomic DNA extracted from each cell subset was distributed evenly over all wells of several immunoSEQ 96-well plates, and each plate served as one replicate. Each replicate PCR for sorted subsets received around 200 ng genomic DNA, equal to around 32,000 T cell genomes. Purified libraries were quantified with a Qubit 3.0 fluorometer, sized on a Bioanalyzer 2100, and re-quantified with the KAPA Library Quantification kit. A separate single-read 150-cycle Illumina NextSeq 550 flow cell was used to sequence each immunoSEQ 96-well plate. Per the authors' processing: The immunoSEQ output contained only junctional sequences without quality scores, so filtering could not match that applied to full-length reads. Sequences were annotated with PyIR, a Python wrapper for IgBLAST v1.9, using IMGT germline references to assign V/J genes and CDR3. Any read was removed if the V/J assignment was weak (E-value above 1e-6), the CDR3 was missing, or the read contained stop codons, out-of-frame junctions, or ambiguous translated residues. A V3J clonotype was defined by an identical inferred V gene, J gene, and CDR3 amino acid sequence. Percentage overlap between repertoires was calculated by dividing the number of shared unique clonotypes by the size of the smaller repertoire. Three approaches were used to assess repertoire richness: RTK rarefaction, the Chao1 estimator, and Recon v2.1 estimates of unobserved clonotypes. Generation probabilities for all TCRbeta clonotypes obtained by the gDNA method from several donors were computed using OLGA. TCRdb's version of the immuneACCESS table is confined to in-frame rearrangements and falls short of the full clone set. An unresolved V gene accounts for under half of the shortfall where checked; the remainder is of unknown origin. V, J and clone size are those of that table, while D and trimming were read from the DNA. In all, the sample holds under 2,000,000 clones, and over 85% of those were seen once. The ten most abundant clones make up more than 0.95% of the sample.

For the CD8 naive samples, CD45RO-negative cells were positively selected for CCR7, yielding a CD45RA+CCR7+ population from which TemRA cells were excluded. The donors were healthy, HIV-negative adults with no recently reported acute infections or vaccinations. Every donor was a Caucasian adult residing in Nashville, Tennessee, USA. Blood was collected by leukapheresis, and PBMCs were isolated by Ficoll-Histopaque density gradient centrifugation and then cryopreserved in liquid nitrogen vapor phase. Analytical flow cytometry was used to check the purity and quantity of every magnetically sorted T cell population. Each sorted fraction had its genomic DNA isolated and then quantified by UV absorbance on a Nanodrop 2000c. This clone appeared a single time. There is no known antigen for this receptor. Nothing much larger sits one base from this clone, and base qualities are not available.

The chain joins TRBV6-5 to TRBJ1-2, and 7 junctional nucleotides match TRBD1. Sequenced input: naive CD8+ T cells sorted from blood. The sample's cell subset or site label, decoded: CD45RA+CCR7+. The sequence was obtained from a man aged 18 to 30 in good health. The nucleotides are TGTGCCAGCAGTATGCAGGGGGTATATGGCTACACCTTC. Its product reads: CASSMQGVYGYTF.